The 29 T cell receptor beta chains presented below share a single source sample, sequenced in a study of cytomegalovirus exposure and HLA in healthy donors. The primer mix had 60 Vbeta and 13 Jbeta primers. Only in-frame clones appear in the TCRdb table, and some are missing; sequencing was by immunoSEQ multiplex PCR. In the table there are 140,000 or so clones, approximately 81% of which are singletons. Sequenced material: PBMCs. The receptors derive from a boy aged 2-9 years in good health and CMV-seronegative.

The J gene is TRBJ2-7, the V gene TRBV28; 9 nucleotides agree with TRBD2. Trimming at V came to 7 bases and at J to 4 bases, leaving 17 bases not matched to a gene. Germline CDR1 MDHEN, CDR2 SYDVKM. This CDR3 has 17 amino acids. CDR3 region: CASTPTSGRPNSYEQYF. Here the CDR3 DNA reads TGTGCCAGCACCCCAACTAGCGGGCGCCCTAACTCATACGAGCAGTACTTC.

The chain is built from TRBV7-9 and TRBJ1-1; 10 bases fit TRBD1. The CDR3 covers 16 residues. Trimming cost V 3 bases and J 7 bases; bases outside gene matches: 11. Germline CDR1 SEHNR, CDR2 FQNEAQ (reference sequence). Here the CDR3 DNA reads TGTGCCAGCAGCTTGCCAAGACCCGGGACAGGGGTTGAAGCTTTCTTT. Translation: CASSLPRPGTGVEAFF.

This clone was counted a single time. CDR3 sequence: CASSVGFATYEQYF. The CDR3 DNA reads TGTGCCAGCAGCGTAGGATTTGCGACTTACGAGCAGTACTTC. The chain employs TRBV9 and TRBJ2-7; D ambiguous. Between the trimmed V and J ends, which lost 0 bases and 4 bases, there was a span of 11 bases. The length of the CDR3 is 14 residues. The V gene's germline CDR1 is SGDLS and CDR2 YYNGEE. Combining the CDR3 with reference TRBV9 and TRBJ2-7 gives the whole variable domain DSGVTQTPKHLITATGQRVTLRCSPRSGDLSVYWYQQSLDQGLQFLIQYYNGEERAKGNILERFSAQQFPDLHSELNLSSLELGDSALYFCASSVGFATYEQYFGPGTRLTVT.

The gene calls are TRBV7-3 and TRBJ2-1; 11 bases line up with TRBD2. CDR3 length: 15 residues. Germline V gene data show CDR1 as SGHTA and CDR2 as FQGTGA. J gave up 7 bases and V 3 bases, and 5 bases lay outside the gene matches. The CDR3 sequence is CASSFLAGGWNEQFF. Written as DNA, the CDR3 is TGTGCCAGCAGCTTTCTAGCGGGGGGATGGAATGAGCAGTTCTTC.

In DNA, the CDR3 is TGTGCCAGCAGTGGGGACAGGGGGGAAAAACTGTTTTTT. Encoded protein: CASSGDRGEKLFF. This chain uses TRBV2 with TRBJ1-4, with 11 positions matching TRBD1. Trimming at V came to 4 bases and at J to 8 bases, leaving 0 bases not matched to a gene. The CDR3 contains 13 residues. Germline CDR1 is SNHLY and CDR2 is FYNNEI.

The V call is TRBV20-1, the J call TRBJ2-1, with no clear D. The CDR3 consists of 11 residues. Per germline, CDR1 DFQATT and CDR2 SNEGSKA (reference sequence). The V end lost 6 bases, the J end lost 7 bases, and 10 bases lay between the germline ends. In DNA, the CDR3 is TGCAGTGCCCAAGACTGGAATGAGCAGTTCTTC. Its translation: CSAQDWNEQFF.

A single count supports this clone. The chain links TRBV19 to TRBJ1-1; tentatively, D is TRBD1 (6 bases). V lost 5 bases and J 2 bases, leaving 12 bases between the germline ends. Per the germline V gene, CDR1 is LNHDA and CDR2 is SQIVND (reference sequence). This CDR3 comprises 14 residues. The CDR3 DNA is TGTGCCAGTAGTTCTTACAGGGAAAACACTGAAGCTTTCTTT. It specifies CASSSYRENTEAFF.

The V gene is TRBV5-4, the J gene TRBJ2-3, with a weak D call TRBD2 (5 bases). V lost 4 bases and J lost 2, with 8 bases in between. The CDR3 has 13 residues. In germline, CDR1 is SGHNT, CDR2 YYREEE (reference sequence). DNA of the CDR3: TGTGCCAGCAGCAGGGAGAACACAGATACGCAGTATTTT. Its protein product is CASSRENTDTQYF.

The chain carries TRBV12-5 and TRBJ1-6, with TRBD1 matching over 7 bases. CDR1 and CDR2 (germline): LGHNT, FRNRAP. V lost 0 bases and J lost 12; bases outside the gene matches: 11. The CDR3 totals 16 residues. Here the CDR3 reads CASGLVQGLTREPLHF. CDR3 nucleotides: TGTGCTAGTGGTTTGGTACAGGGGCTCACAAGGGAACCCCTCCACTTT.

The chain uses TRBV18 and TRBJ2-7; 9 bases line up with TRBD1. CDR1 is KGHSH and CDR2 is LQKENI in the germline V gene. V dropped 4 bases and J dropped 3; count of bases not matched to a gene: 7. The CDR3 totals 15 residues. This chain's CDR3 is CASSLGTGMNYEQYF. The CDR3 DNA reads TGTGCCAGCTCACTGGGGACAGGGATGAACTACGAGCAGTACTTC.

This chain uses TRBV30 with TRBJ2-6; a weak D match, TRBD2 (5 bases). Trimming left V 8 bases short and J 2 bases short, with 10 bases between. The CDR3 spans 13 residues. CDR1 and CDR2 from the germline V gene are GTSNPN and SVGIG (reference sequence). The CDR3, as DNA: TGTGCCGGACTGCCCCCTGGGGCCAACGTCCTGACTTTC. It translates to CAGLPPGANVLTF. The full variable domain, its missing parts supplied by reference TRBV30 and TRBJ2-6, is SQTIHQWPATLVQPVGSPLSLECTVEGTSNPNLYWYRQAAGRGLQLLFYSVGIGQISSEVPQNLSASRPQDRQFILSSKKLLLSDSGFYLCAGLPPGANVLTFGAGSRLTVL.

J is TRBJ1-1 and V is TRBV18; D might be TRBD1 (5 bases). The germline gives CDR1 KGHSH, CDR2 LQKENI. V lost 6 bases and J lost 0, with 14 bases in between. This CDR3 has 15 residues. This CDR3 is CASSLGATMNTEAFF. For the CDR3, the DNA is TGTGCCAGCTCTCTAGGGGCGACAATGAACACTGAAGCTTTCTTT.

The chain employs TRBV28 and TRBJ2-1; D remains unclear. Trimming stripped 6 bases from V and 2 bases from J, with 11 bases between. Germline loops: CDR1 MDHEN, CDR2 SYDVKM. The CDR3 is 14 residues long. This chain's CDR3 is CASRERPPYNEQFF. CDR3 sequence (DNA): TGTGCCAGCAGAGAGCGTCCCCCCTACAATGAGCAGTTCTTC.

The V call is TRBV5-6, the J call TRBJ2-7; D is possibly TRBD1 (6 bases). Trimming took off 2 bases at V and 4 bases at J, with 13 bases between the two ends. The CDR3 runs 14 residues. Germline CDR1 and CDR2: SGHDT and YYEEEE. CDR3 sequence reads: CASSLAGDPYEQYF. CDR3 nucleotides: TGTGCCAGCAGCTTAGCAGGGGACCCGTACGAGCAGTACTTC.

The chain has TRBV25-1 and TRBJ2-5, with D perhaps TRBD1 (6 bases). Trimming shortened V by 2 bases and J by 5 bases, and 15 bases separated the two germline ends. Germline CDR1 MGHDK, CDR2 SYGVNS. The CDR3 has 15 residues. The CDR3 nucleotides read TGTGCCAGCAGTGAAAGGTTGGGCCAGGGGGAGACCCAGTACTTC. Residues: CASSERLGQGETQYF.

This clone occurred once. J is TRBJ1-2 and V is TRBV5-6; D gene ambiguous. Germline CDR1 SGHDT, CDR2 YYEEEE. The CDR3 contains 14 residues. V was clipped by 4 bases and J by 3 bases, with 13 bases between them. CDR3 region: CASSIFLRDYGYTF. CDR3 in DNA: TGTGCCAGCAGCATCTTTCTCCGGGACTATGGCTACACCTTC. Looking up the rest from reference TRBV5-6 and TRBJ1-2 gives the full variable domain: DAGVTQSPTHLIKTRGQQVTLRCSPKSGHDTVSWYQQALGQGPQFIFQYYEEEERQRGNFPDRFSGHQFPNYSSELNVNALLLGDSALYLCASSIFLRDYGYTFGSGTRLTVV.

V gene TRBV27 combines with J gene TRBJ1-1; no clear D gene. V gave up 0 bases and J gave up 0 bases, with 11 bases separating them. Per the germline V gene, CDR1 is MNHEY and CDR2 is SMNVEV (reference sequence). The CDR3 has 16 amino acids. This chain's CDR3 is CASSLSFGLLNTEAFF. The CDR3 bases are TGTGCCAGCAGTTTATCGTTTGGGCTCCTGAACACTGAAGCTTTCTTT.

The chain joins TRBV4-2 to TRBJ2-1, with TRBD2 identical over 7 bases. V lost 0 bases, J lost 2 bases, and 13 bases stayed unmatched. The CDR3 loop spans 19 amino acids. The V gene's germline CDR1 is LGHNA and CDR2 YNFKEQ. The DNA of the CDR3 is TGTGCCAGCAGCCAAGATATACTAGCGTCTAGTAGGGCCTACAATGAGCAGTTCTTC. This codes for CASSQDILASSRAYNEQFF.

V and J are TRBV28 and TRBJ1-6; possibly TRBD1 for D (6 bases). CDR3 length: 14 amino acids. Per the germline V gene, CDR1 is MDHEN and CDR2 is SYDVKM. Trimming stripped 7 bases from V and 6 bases from J, with 13 bases between. The DNA for the CDR3 is TGTGCCAGCATCCCCGGACAGATTAATTCACCCCTCCACTTT. This translates into CASIPGQINSPLHF.

CDR3 residues: CASSQRDRKGGNYGYTF. CDR3 DNA sequence: TGTGCCAGCTCACAACGGGACAGGAAGGGGGGTAACTATGGCTACACCTTC. The rearrangement uses TRBV7-9 and TRBJ1-2, with TRBD1 identical over 8 bases. There are 17 residues in the CDR3. The germline V gene has CDR1 SEHNR and CDR2 FQNEAQ (reference sequence). Germline trimming cut 8 bases from V and 1 base from J; bases unmatched to any gene: 15.

This chain uses TRBV7-2 with TRBJ2-7, with unresolved D. With 5 bases removed from V and 3 bases from J, the gap between germline ends came to 8 bases. In germline, CDR1 is SGHTA, CDR2 FQGNSA. The length of the CDR3 is 12 residues. The chain's CDR3 is CASSPPRYEQYF. The CDR3 DNA sequence: TGTGCCAGCAGCCCCCCCCGCTACGAGCAGTACTTC.

This sequence joins TRBV19 and TRBJ2-1, with 10 bases fitting TRBD2. The germline V gene has CDR1 LNHDA and CDR2 SQIVND (reference sequence). The CDR3 extends over 16 amino acids. Losses at the gene ends were 9 bases for V and 4 bases for J; bases not matched to a gene: 12. The CDR3 nucleotides read TGTGCCAGCTATCCTAGGTCTAGCGGGGGATACAATGAGCAGTTCTTC. The encoded protein is CASYPRSSGGYNEQFF.

J is TRBJ2-5 and V is TRBV9; 14 bases fit TRBD2. V dropped 4 bases and J dropped 5; count of bases not matched to a gene: 7. From germline, CDR1 is SGDLS and CDR2 YYNGEE. This CDR3 comprises 16 residues. The CDR3 sequence: CASSLGLAGGMETQYF. In DNA form, the CDR3 reads TGTGCCAGCAGCCTAGGACTAGCGGGAGGTATGGAGACCCAGTACTTC.

The CDR3 is CASSLGSSGNTIYF. In DNA, the CDR3 is TGTGCCAGCAGCTTAGGCAGTTCTGGAAACACCATATATTTT. The chain joins TRBV11-2 to TRBJ1-3; D is unresolved. This CDR3 has 14 amino acids. Trimming cost V 1 base and J 1 base, with 5 bases left between them. In germline, CDR1 is SGHAT, CDR2 FQNNGV.

CDR3 nucleotides: TGTGCCAGCAGACAGGGATTGTTCGGCTACACCTTC. Translating it yields CASRQGLFGYTF. The rearrangement uses TRBV6-4 and TRBJ1-2, with D possibly TRBD1 on 6 matching bases. CDR3 size: 12 residues. V lost 6 bases and J lost 8, with 13 bases in between. Per the germline V gene, CDR1 is MRHNA and CDR2 is SNTAGT.

The J gene is TRBJ2-2, the V gene TRBV29-1, with D possibly TRBD2 on 6 matching bases. The V gene's germline CDR1 is SQVTM and CDR2 ANQGSEA. V lost 6 bases, J lost 2 bases, and 16 bases lay in between. CDR3 length equals 15 residues. The CDR3 is CSVHLGAGNTGELFF. The CDR3 nucleotides are TGCAGCGTCCACCTAGGAGCGGGCAACACCGGGGAGCTGTTTTTT.

J is TRBJ2-3 and V is TRBV28; D not certain. Trimming left V 5 bases short and J 1 base short, with 13 bases between. This CDR3 comprises 15 residues. Germline CDR1 reads MDHEN; CDR2 reads SYDVKM. The chain's CDR3 is CASSNPAEGTDTQYF. DNA of the CDR3: TGTGCCAGCAGTAATCCGGCTGAGGGCACAGATACGCAGTATTTT.

The chain combines TRBV5-1 with TRBJ2-2, with 15 bases that match TRBD2. Germline V gene lookup returns CDR1 SGHRS and CDR2 YFSETQ. The CDR3 runs to 16 residues. J was trimmed by 6 bases and V by 3 bases; bases with no gene match: 3. For the CDR3, the DNA is TGCGCCAGCAGCTCGGGACTAGCGGGGGGCCCCGGGGAGCTGTTTTTT. Amino acids: CASSSGLAGGPGELFF.

This clone showed up just a few times. The CDR3: CASSEQPGTGGVQFF. In DNA form, the CDR3 reads TGTGCCAGCAGTGAACAGCCAGGGACAGGGGGCGTGCAGTTCTTC. V is TRBV6-1 and J is TRBJ2-1; 12 nucleotides agree with TRBD1. The CDR3 covers 15 residues. J lost 12 bases, V lost 2 bases, and 8 bases had no gene match. Per germline, CDR1 MNHNS and CDR2 SASEGT.